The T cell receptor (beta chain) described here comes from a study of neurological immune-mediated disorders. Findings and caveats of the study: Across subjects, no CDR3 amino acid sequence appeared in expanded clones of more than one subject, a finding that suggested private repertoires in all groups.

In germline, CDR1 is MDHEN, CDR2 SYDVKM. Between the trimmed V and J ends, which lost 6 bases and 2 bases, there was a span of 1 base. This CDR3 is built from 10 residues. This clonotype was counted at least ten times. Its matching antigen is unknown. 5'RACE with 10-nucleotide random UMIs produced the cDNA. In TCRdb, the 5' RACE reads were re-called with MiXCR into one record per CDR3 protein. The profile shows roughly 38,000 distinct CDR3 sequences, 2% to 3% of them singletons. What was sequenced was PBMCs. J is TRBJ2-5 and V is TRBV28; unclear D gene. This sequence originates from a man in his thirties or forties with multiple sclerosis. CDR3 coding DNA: TGTGCCAGCAGGCAAGAGACCCAGTACTTC. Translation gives CASRQETQYF.